The 30 T cell receptor beta chains below were found in one sample sequenced in a study of blood T cells in healthy people across ages. The second PCR ran about 6 to 12 cycles with a sample-barcoded 5' primer and J-beta primers. TCRdb re-analysed the 5' RACE reads in MiXCR, keeping a single row per CDR3 protein. The data hold about 1.6 million distinct CDR3 sequences, with roughly 30% observed a single time. Sequenced material: blood. The receptor set was obtained from a woman aged 25 to 39 in good health.

A few counts support this clonotype. This chain links TRBV5-1 with TRBJ2-6; TRBD1 agrees at 8 bases. Trimming at V came to 4 bases and at J to 0 bases, leaving 12 bases not matched to a gene. This CDR3 comprises 19 residues. The germline gives CDR1 SGHRS, CDR2 YFSETQ. The CDR3 reads CASSRDRGTGSSGANVLTF. The CDR3 DNA reads as TGCGCCAGCAGCCGTGACAGGGGCACCGGGAGCTCTGGGGCCAACGTCCTGACTTTC.

This clonotype was detected a few times. The rearrangement uses TRBV2 and TRBJ2-1; TRBD2 agrees at 7 bases. After removal of 8 bases from V and 8 bases from J, the junction contained 12 bases not matched to a gene. Germline lookup yields CDR1 SNHLY and CDR2 FYNNEI. The CDR3 runs 14 residues. CDR3 sequence (DNA): TGTGCCAGCCTTAACTCCGGGAGGATAGATGAGCAGTTCTTC. This translates into CASLNSGRIDEQFF.

This clonotype came up many times. The gene calls are TRBV7-3 and TRBJ1-2, with 10 bases matching TRBD1. The V segment lost 3 bases and the J segment 2 bases; nucleotides outside the gene matches: 3. The CDR3 is 15 residues long. Looked up from germline, CDR1 is SGHTA and CDR2 is FQGTGA. For the CDR3, the DNA is TGTGCCAGCAGCTTGGGACAGGGGCGAAACTATGGCTACACCTTC. It codes for CASSLGQGRNYGYTF.

This clonotype was seen only a few times. The chain employs TRBV30 and TRBJ2-3; no clear D. Germline loops: CDR1 GTSNPN, CDR2 SVGIG (reference sequence). Deletions cut 2 bases from V and 1 base from J, with 10 bases between. This CDR3 has 14 amino acids. The CDR3 protein is CAWSPHTRTDTQYF. The DNA of the CDR3 is TGTGCCTGGAGTCCCCACACACGCACAGATACGCAGTATTTT.

This clonotype was counted ten times or more. The CDR3 DNA is TGTGCCACCAGTGATTTGCGGGGGCCTCAAGAGACCCAGTACTTC. Its translation: CATSDLRGPQETQYF. The V and J genes are TRBV24-1 and TRBJ2-5; the D gene could be TRBD1 or TRBD2 (6 bases each). The CDR3 has 15 amino acids. Germline V gene sequence: CDR1 KGHDR, CDR2 SFDVKD. V dropped 0 bases and J dropped 2 bases, with 9 bases sitting between them.

The J gene is TRBJ1-5, the V gene TRBV4-1; no clear D gene. The CDR3 extends over 13 amino acids. The V gene lost 0 bases and the J gene lost 6 bases, with 6 bases spanning the gap. Germline CDR1 reads MGHRA; CDR2 reads YSYEKL. This CDR3 is CASSQEGIQPQHF. For the CDR3, the DNA is TGCGCCAGCAGCCAAGAAGGTATTCAGCCCCAGCATTTT.

The rearrangement uses TRBV24-1 and TRBJ1-1; D perhaps matches TRBD1 (6 bases). Germline values: CDR1 KGHDR, CDR2 SFDVKD. Trimming pared 3 bases from V and 10 bases from J, leaving 17 bases between. The CDR3 is 14 residues long. CDR3 loop: CATSDTKAGVGAFF. Written as DNA, the CDR3 is TGTGCCACCAGTGATACGAAAGCAGGGGTTGGAGCTTTCTTT.

V usage is TRBV14 and J usage is TRBJ1-2; no firm D call. Germline values: CDR1 SGHDN, CDR2 FVKESK. The V end was cut by 1 base, the J end by 8 bases, with 8 bases between. The CDR3 loop spans 12 amino acids. For the CDR3, the DNA is TGTGCCAGCAGCCAAGTAGGGTCCGGCTACACCTTC. Translating it yields CASSQVGSGYTF.

This clonotype has a count of ten or more. The genes are TRBV29-1 and TRBJ2-7; 9 bases fit TRBD1. Looked up from germline, CDR1 is SQVTM and CDR2 is ANQGSEA. The CDR3 length is 14 residues. The V and J ends lost 7 bases and 0 bases, in that order; junction bases with no gene match: 7. Written as DNA, the CDR3 is TGCAGCGCCTACGGGACAGGGAACTCCTACGAGCAGTACTTC. This translates into CSAYGTGNSYEQYF.

Turning to this clonotype: This clone may be a read error of a much larger clone one base away. The J gene is TRBJ2-5, the V gene TRBV29-1; D may be TRBD2 (6 bases). This CDR3 region has 16 residues. Germline CDR1 reads SQVTM; CDR2 reads ANQGSEA. In nucleotides, the CDR3 is TGCAACGTTGAAGGCGAGGAGGGATTCCCCCAAGAGACCCAGTACTTC. Its protein product is CNVEGEEGFPQETQYF.

This chain's CDR3 is CSVEGTGNNEQYF. The CDR3 region has the DNA TGCAGCGTTGAGGGGACAGGGAACAACGAGCAGTACTTC. The chain couples TRBV29-1 to TRBJ2-7, with 9 bases lining up with TRBD1. The germline V gene encodes CDR1 SQVTM and CDR2 ANQGSEA. This CDR3 comprises 13 residues. V lost 3 bases to trimming and J lost 5 bases; unmatched junction nucleotides: 5.

Of note for this clonotype: A read error may be the cause here, since a much bigger clone is one base away. The chain has TRBV27 and TRBJ2-5, with 8 bases that match TRBD1. The end of the DNA aligns better with TRBJ2-1, so the J call may be wrong. This CDR3 is 16 amino acids long. Germline V gene data show CDR1 as MNHEY and CDR2 as SMNVEV (reference sequence). The CDR3 loop is CASSLSRPDRGETQFF. The CDR3 nucleotides read TGTGCCAGCAGTTTATCCCGCCCAGACAGGGGAGAGACCCAGTTCTTC.

In the case of this clonotype: A much larger clone sits a single nucleotide away, making a read error possible. This chain's CDR3 is CSGRDRYLSTDTQYF. CDR3 in DNA: TGCAGCGGGAGGGACAGATACCTTTCCACAGATACGCAGTATTTT. The chain joins TRBV29-1 to TRBJ2-3, with a tentative D call TRBD1 (7 bases). CDR1 is SQVTM and CDR2 is ANQGSEA in the germline V gene. The CDR3 is made up of 15 amino acids. V was shortened by 7 bases and J by 2 bases, with 19 bases between the two germline ends.

This clonotype was recorded many times. The rearrangement uses TRBV29-1 and TRBJ1-1; 9 positions agree with TRBD1. The ends lost 6 bases at V and 5 bases at J; junction bases unmatched: 7. Per germline, CDR1 SQVTM and CDR2 ANQGSEA. CDR3 size: 13 residues. The CDR3 region has the DNA TGCAGCGTAACACAGGGGGCGTCGACTGAAGCTTTCTTT. It translates to CSVTQGASTEAFF.

The chain couples TRBV20-1 to TRBJ1-1; no reliable D call. The CDR3 is 10 amino acids. V was pared by 5 bases and J by 6 bases, with 7 bases between. Germline CDR1 DFQATT, CDR2 SNEGSKA (reference sequence). The CDR3 DNA is TGCAGTGCTTCGCAGGCTGAAGCTTTCTTT. This sequence encodes CSASQAEAFF.

This chain connects TRBV15 to TRBJ2-1, with D unclear. There are 15 residues in the CDR3. The V gene lost 0 bases and the J gene lost 5 bases, with 11 bases spanning the gap. The germline V gene has CDR1 LNHNV and CDR2 YYDKDF (reference sequence). The CDR3 DNA reads TGTGCCACCAGCAGAGATCGGTTTTCCCACAATGAGCAGTTCTTC. Protein: CATSRDRFSHNEQFF.

This CDR3 reads CASSGRRAGEETQYF. For the CDR3, the DNA is TGTGCCAGCAGCGGCAGGCGAGCGGGAGAAGAGACCCAGTACTTC. The chain links TRBV5-5 to TRBJ2-5, with 8 bases identical to TRBD2. Trimming removed 4 bases from V and 3 bases from J; junction bases left unmatched: 8. This CDR3 comprises 15 residues. The germline gives CDR1 SGHKS, CDR2 YYEKEE (reference sequence).

V is TRBV6-1 and J is TRBJ1-1; D gene ambiguous. The CDR3 consists of 13 residues. Germline lookup yields CDR1 MNHNS and CDR2 SASEGT. The V gene lost 4 bases and the J gene lost 4 bases, with 10 bases spanning the gap. CDR3 DNA sequence: TGTGCCAGCAGTGTTCACATGGGCACTGAAGCTTTCTTT. Its translation is CASSVHMGTEAFF.

This sequence joins TRBV6-5 and TRBJ2-7; 15 bases match TRBD2. J gave up 12 bases and V 5 bases, and 14 bases lay outside the gene matches. This CDR3 contains 16 residues. CDR1 and CDR2 (germline): MNHEY, SVGAGI. The CDR3 sequence is CASSPGTSGRTQPAYF. The CDR3 DNA follows: TGTGCCAGCAGTCCCGGGACTAGCGGGAGGACCCAGCCTGCGTACTTC.

This clonotype was detected only a few times. The chain recombines TRBV5-1 with TRBJ1-1; D remains ambiguous. V lost 4 bases, J lost 1 base, and 14 bases lay in between. The CDR3 length is 15 residues. The germline V gene encodes CDR1 SGHRS and CDR2 YFSETQ. CDR3 protein: CASSPLAIGNTEAFF. Here the CDR3 DNA reads TGCGCCAGCAGCCCCTTAGCCATTGGGAACACTGAAGCTTTCTTT.

DNA of the CDR3: TGCAGTGCTACGCAGCGGGCCAAAAACATTCAGTACTTC. Residues: CSATQRAKNIQYF. The rearrangement joins TRBV20-1 to TRBJ2-4; possibly TRBD2 for D (5 bases). CDR1 and CDR2 (germline): DFQATT, SNEGSKA (reference sequence). Trimming took 4 bases from V and 1 from J, leaving 8 bases between them. The CDR3 has 13 residues.

This sequence joins TRBV20-1 and TRBJ2-3; a possible D gene is TRBD2 (6 bases). Germline-derived CDR1 and CDR2 are DFQATT and SNEGSKA (reference sequence). V was cut by 6 bases and J by 5 bases, with 21 bases left in between. The CDR3 length is 15 residues. The CDR3 nucleotides read TGCAGTGCGAGTTCGGGACTCCAGATCGTAGATACGCAGTATTTT. Translating it yields CSASSGLQIVDTQYF.

J is TRBJ2-7 and V is TRBV3-1; 7 positions match TRBD2. This CDR3 has 14 amino acids. Looked up from germline, CDR1 is LGHDT and CDR2 is YNNKEL (reference sequence). The junction had 4 bases not matched to a gene; V was cut back by 4 bases and J by 1 base. The CDR3 reads CASSPWTRSYEQYF. DNA for the CDR3: TGTGCCAGCAGCCCGTGGACTAGATCCTACGAGCAGTACTTC.

The gene calls are TRBV20-1 and TRBJ2-1; unclear D gene. The J call may be in error: the DNA end matches TRBJ2-7 better. Germline-derived CDR1 and CDR2 are DFQATT and SNEGSKA (reference sequence). The CDR3 has 12 amino acids. CDR3 bases: TGCAGTGCTAGATCCCGGGTGGGGGAGCAGTACTTC. This codes for CSARSRVGEQYF.

This chain uses TRBV9 with TRBJ1-1, with 8 bases fitting TRBD1. Germline lookup yields CDR1 SGDLS and CDR2 YYNGEE. This CDR3 is 18 amino acids long. V was pared by 0 bases and J by 0 bases, with 10 bases of the junction left unmatched. CDR3: CASSVATGGSLMNTEAFF. CDR3 sequence (DNA): TGTGCCAGCAGCGTAGCCACAGGGGGTTCTTTAATGAACACTGAAGCTTTCTTT.

Concerning this clonotype itself: A much larger clone differs by one base, so this may be a read error. The genes are TRBV6-6 and TRBJ1-3; D not resolved. CDR3 length: 12 amino acids. Per germline, CDR1 MNHNY and CDR2 SVGAGI (reference sequence). DNA of the CDR3: TGTGCCACCTCCCCAACTGGAAGCACCATATATTTT. Protein sequence: CATSPTGSTIYF.

The genes are TRBV7-2 and TRBJ2-5; 11 bases line up with TRBD2. The J segment lost 5 bases and the V segment lost 7 bases, leaving 9 bases of the junction unmatched. There are 15 residues in the CDR3. Germline V lookup: CDR1 SGHTA, CDR2 FQGNSA. The CDR3 region has the DNA TGTGCCAGCACTACTAGCGGGGGTCCGTCGGAGACCCAGTACTTC. This sequence encodes CASTTSGGPSETQYF. The whole variable domain, remainder taken from reference TRBV7-2 and TRBJ2-5, is GAGVSQSPSNKVTEKGKDVELRCDPISGHTALYWYRQSLGQGLEFLIYFQGNSAPDKSGLPSDRFSAERTGGSVSTLTIQRTQQEDSAVYLCASTTSGGPSETQYFGPGTRLLVL.

This chain uses TRBV6-1 with TRBJ1-1; 8 positions match TRBD1. Per the germline V gene, CDR1 is MNHNS and CDR2 is SASEGT. With 6 bases clipped from V and 0 bases from J, the junction kept 12 bases outside the gene matches. The CDR3 has 17 amino acids. Written as DNA, the CDR3 is TGTGCCAGCAGCGGTAGACGGACAGGGAGAATGAACACTGAAGCTTTCTTT. Amino acids: CASSGRRTGRMNTEAFF.

V usage is TRBV6-1 and J usage is TRBJ1-4; 10 bases match TRBD1. After removal of 9 bases from V and 1 base from J, the junction contained 14 bases not matched to a gene. CDR1 and CDR2 (germline): MNHNS, SASEGT. The CDR3 is 18 amino acids. Here the CDR3 reads CARPGTGASRETNEKLFF. In DNA form, the CDR3 reads TGTGCCAGGCCCGGGACAGGGGCGTCGAGGGAAACTAATGAAAAACTGTTTTTT.

The table lists this clonotype with a few counts. CDR3 nucleotide sequence: TGTGCCAGCACCTTAGCGGGCGAGCAGTACTTC. Protein product: CASTLAGEQYF. This chain links TRBV6-2 or TRBV6-3 with TRBJ2-7; 7 bases are a match to TRBD2. Trimming took 7 bases from V and 6 from J; bases not matched to a gene: 3. The CDR3 is 11 amino acids. Per germline, CDR1 MNHEY and CDR2 SVGEGT.